This record looks at one T cell receptor (beta chain) sequence and its context. The antigen is not known. The CDR3 has 17 amino acids. V lost 0 bases and J 3 bases, leaving 18 bases between the germline ends. Germline V gene lookup returns CDR1 SGDLS and CDR2 YYNGEE. The sample originates from a study of cytomegalovirus exposure and HLA in healthy donors. Use of 60 Vbeta and 13 Jbeta primers characterized the PCR. The method was immunoSEQ multiplex PCR; TCRdb's version includes in-frame clones alone and lacks a portion of them. The sample lists approximately 190,000 clones, about four fifths occurring once. Study-level points and caveats: Researchers reportedly found TCR beta sequences accurately predicted most subjects' HLA-A and HLA-B alleles. An analysis was carried out at a later point. It showed that HLA-associated TCR beta chains were more clonally expanded than equally common non-associated chains. Some V segments could not be told apart, so they were left out, TRBV6-2 and TRBV6-3 among them.

The specimen sequenced was PBMCs. The genes are TRBV9 and TRBJ1-1; TRBD1 is a possible D gene (5 bases). The receptor was isolated from a woman in her twenties or thirties in good health and CMV-seropositive. The CDR3 DNA is TGTGCCAGCAGCGTAGTCAGGTGTAGGGGCTGTGACACTGAAGCTTTCTTT. Translation: CASSVVRCRGCDTEAFF.